This T cell receptor (beta chain) was observed in a study of immune heterogeneity within non-small cell lung tumors. The study, taken as a whole, reports: Both recurring identical dominant CDR3 beta clonotypes and site-unique high-frequency clones were observed across tumor sites within a patient.

This clonotype showed up just a few times. Antigen: not known. From germline, CDR1 is LGHNA and CDR2 YNFKEQ. This CDR3 is 12 amino acids long. V trimming: 4 bases; J trimming: 8 bases; junction bases outside the gene matches: 1. It was with 32 V and 13 J primers that multiplex PCR amplified TCR beta CDR3. Via MiXCR, TCRdb re-called the multiplex PCR reads, giving one row per CDR3 protein. Among some 5,500 distinct CDR3 sequences listed, roughly a sixth were seen once. Template material comprised bulk tumor genomic DNA at about 660 ng per sample. The authors collected several far-apart biopsies from each primary tumor during surgery. It was patients with untreated, newly diagnosed non-small cell lung cancer who underwent curative surgery.

The sequenced material came from lung tumor tissue. V gene TRBV4-2 combines with J gene TRBJ2-4, with 8 positions matching TRBD2. The source is a man in his forties with non-small cell lung cancer. The CDR3, as DNA: TGTGCCAGCAGCCCCGGGGGGGACATTCAGTACTTC. Amino acids: CASSPGGDIQYF.